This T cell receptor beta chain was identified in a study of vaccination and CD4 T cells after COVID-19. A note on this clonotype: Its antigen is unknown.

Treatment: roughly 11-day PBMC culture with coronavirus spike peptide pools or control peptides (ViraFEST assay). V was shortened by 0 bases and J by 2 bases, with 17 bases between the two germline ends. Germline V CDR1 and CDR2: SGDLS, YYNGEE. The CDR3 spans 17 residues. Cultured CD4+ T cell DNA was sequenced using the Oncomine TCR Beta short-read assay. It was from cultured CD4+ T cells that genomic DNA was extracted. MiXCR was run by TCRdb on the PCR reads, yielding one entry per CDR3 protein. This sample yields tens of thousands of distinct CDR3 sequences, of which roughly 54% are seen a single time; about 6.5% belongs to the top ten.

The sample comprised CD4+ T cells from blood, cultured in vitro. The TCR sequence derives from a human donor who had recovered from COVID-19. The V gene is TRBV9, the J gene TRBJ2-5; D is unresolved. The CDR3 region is CASSVGPGWRSQETQYF. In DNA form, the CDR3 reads TGTGCCAGCAGCGTAGGACCCGGGTGGCGGTCTCAAGAGACCCAGTACTTC.